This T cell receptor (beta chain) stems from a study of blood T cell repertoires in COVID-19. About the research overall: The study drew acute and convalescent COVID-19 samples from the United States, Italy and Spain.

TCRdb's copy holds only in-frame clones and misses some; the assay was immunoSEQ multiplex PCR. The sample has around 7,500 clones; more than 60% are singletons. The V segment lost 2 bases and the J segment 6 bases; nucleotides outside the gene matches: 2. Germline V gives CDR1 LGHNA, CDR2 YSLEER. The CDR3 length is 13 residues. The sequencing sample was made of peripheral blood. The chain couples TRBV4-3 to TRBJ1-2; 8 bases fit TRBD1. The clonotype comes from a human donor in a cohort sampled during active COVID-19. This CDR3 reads CASSQQGANGYTF. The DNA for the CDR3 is TGCGCCAGCAGCCAACAGGGGGCAAATGGCTACACCTTC.